This T cell receptor beta chain was documented in a study of blood T cell repertoires in COVID-19. Overall study context: From the United States, Italy and Spain came samples of acute and convalescent COVID-19. T cells, B-cell-depleted T cells, or PBMCs provided the cDNA or gDNA that served as material.

Original methodology: Amplifying reference gene primers gave estimates of nucleated cell counts. Clones were sequenced by immunoSEQ multiplex PCR, and TCRdb holds only the in-frame ones, with some missing. That table furnishes V, J and clone size, whereas the DNA furnished D and trimming. The sample holds about 95,000 clones; 70% to 90% are singletons and the top ten take approximately 17%. The trim removed 4 bases at V and 4 bases at J, leaving 2 bases unmatched. Germline CDR1 and CDR2: SGHDN and FVKESK. The CDR3 consists of 13 residues. This chain links TRBV14 with TRBJ1-2; 8 bases line up with TRBD1. The sequence was collected from a human donor in a cohort sampled during active COVID-19. The sequenced material came from peripheral blood. The CDR3, as DNA: TGTGCCAGCAGCCTCGACAGGGGCTATGGCTACACCTTC. It translates to CASSLDRGYGYTF.